This T cell receptor beta chain was found in a study of regulatory T cells in long-lasting Graves disease. The CDR3 contains 11 residues. Germline V CDR1 and CDR2: SGHAT, FQNNGV. Comments on this clonotype: This may be a read error: a much more frequent sequence differs by one nucleotide.

Specified time point: newly diagnosed GD, antithyroid drugs for less than 3 months. PBMC-derived RNA was used for the TCR library. Arm-PCR with iRepertoire HTBI primers amplified the CDR3 regions for these TCR beta libraries. One entry per CDR3 protein results from TCRdb running MiXCR on the multiplex PCR reads. Counted here are roughly 420,000 distinct CDR3 sequences, roughly 15% occurring once; the ten biggest clones make up about 11%. These data also featured in a second study, about T cells in Graves' hyperthyroidism and ophthalmopathy. That source notes: For Graves' hyperthyroidism to be stable, ophthalmopathy could not progress within 18 months.

The receptor's source is a woman aged 25 to 39 with Graves disease. The specimen comprised peripheral blood mononuclear cells (PBMCs), sampled at new diagnosis, from a patient treated with antithyroid drugs. The chain recombines TRBV11-2 with TRBJ2-4; the match to TRBD1 covers 9 bases. The CDR3 loop is CASSFGQGKFF. In DNA, the CDR3 is TGTGCCAGCAGCTTCGGACAGGGGAAGTTCTTC.